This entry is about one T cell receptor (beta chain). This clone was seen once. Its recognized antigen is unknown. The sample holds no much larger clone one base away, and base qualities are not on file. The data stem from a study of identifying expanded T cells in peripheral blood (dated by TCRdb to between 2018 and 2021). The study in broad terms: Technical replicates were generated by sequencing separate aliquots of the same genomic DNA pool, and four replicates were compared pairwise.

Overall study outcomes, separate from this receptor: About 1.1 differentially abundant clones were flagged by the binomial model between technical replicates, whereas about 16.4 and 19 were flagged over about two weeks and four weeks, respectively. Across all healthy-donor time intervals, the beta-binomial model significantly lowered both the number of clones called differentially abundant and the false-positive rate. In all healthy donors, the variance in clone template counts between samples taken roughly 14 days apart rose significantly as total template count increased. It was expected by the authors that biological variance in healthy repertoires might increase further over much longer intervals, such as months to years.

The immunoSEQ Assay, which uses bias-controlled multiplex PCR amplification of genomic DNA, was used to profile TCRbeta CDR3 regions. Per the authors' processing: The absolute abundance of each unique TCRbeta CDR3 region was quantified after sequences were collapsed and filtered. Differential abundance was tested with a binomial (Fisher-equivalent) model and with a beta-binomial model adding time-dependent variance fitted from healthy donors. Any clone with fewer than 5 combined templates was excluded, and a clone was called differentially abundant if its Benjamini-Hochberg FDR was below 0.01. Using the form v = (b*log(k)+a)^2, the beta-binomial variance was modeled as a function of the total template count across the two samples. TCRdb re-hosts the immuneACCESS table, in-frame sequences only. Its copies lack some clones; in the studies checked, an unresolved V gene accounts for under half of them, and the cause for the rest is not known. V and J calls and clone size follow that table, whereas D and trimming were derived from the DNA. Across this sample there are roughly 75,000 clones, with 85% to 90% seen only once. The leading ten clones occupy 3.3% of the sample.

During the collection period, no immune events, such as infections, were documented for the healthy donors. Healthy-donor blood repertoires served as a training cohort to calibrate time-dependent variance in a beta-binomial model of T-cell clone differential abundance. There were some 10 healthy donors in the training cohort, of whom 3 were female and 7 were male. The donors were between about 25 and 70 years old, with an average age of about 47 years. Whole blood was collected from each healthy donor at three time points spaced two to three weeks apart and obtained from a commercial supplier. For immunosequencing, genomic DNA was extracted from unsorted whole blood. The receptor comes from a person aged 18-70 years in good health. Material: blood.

The nucleotide sequence is TGTGCCAGCAGCTCCCGGGGGGGCGGGTCCAACACCGGGGAGCTGTTTTTT. Its product reads: CASSSRGGGSNTGELFF. The V gene is TRBV9 and the J gene is TRBJ2-2; 8 bases in between match TRBD2. Per the germline V gene, SGDLS is the CDR1 and YYNGEE is the CDR2. The CDR3 has 17 amino acids, counting the end cysteine and phenylalanine. CDR3 DNA only is kept here, 51 bases in frame from base 1. Clipping removes 4 bases from V and 2 bases from J, with 10 as the unmatched junction base count.